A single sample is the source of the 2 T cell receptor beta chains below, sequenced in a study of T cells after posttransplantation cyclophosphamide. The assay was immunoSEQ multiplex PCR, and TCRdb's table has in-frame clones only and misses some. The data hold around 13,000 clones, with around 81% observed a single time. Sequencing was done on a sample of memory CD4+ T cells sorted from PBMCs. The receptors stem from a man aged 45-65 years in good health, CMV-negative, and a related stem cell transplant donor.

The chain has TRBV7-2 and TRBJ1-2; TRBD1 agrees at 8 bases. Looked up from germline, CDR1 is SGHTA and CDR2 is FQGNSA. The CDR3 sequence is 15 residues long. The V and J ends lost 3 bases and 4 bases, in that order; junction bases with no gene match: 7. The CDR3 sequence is CASSLGQADFYGYTF. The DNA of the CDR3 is TGTGCCAGCAGCTTGGGACAGGCCGACTTCTATGGCTACACCTTC.

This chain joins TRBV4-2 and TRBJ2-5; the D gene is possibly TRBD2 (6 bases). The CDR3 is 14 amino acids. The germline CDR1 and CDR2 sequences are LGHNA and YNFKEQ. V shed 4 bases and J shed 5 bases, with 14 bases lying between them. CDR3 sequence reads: CASSPTLGGETQYF. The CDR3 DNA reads TGTGCCAGCAGCCCCACCTTGGGGGGTGAGACCCAGTACTTC.